This record concerns one T cell receptor beta chain sequence. Described time point: pre-treatment baseline. With 3 bases clipped from V and 6 bases from J, the junction kept 5 bases outside the gene matches. Germline V gives CDR1 SGHTA, CDR2 FQGNSA. This CDR3 has 15 residues. Clones were read by immunoSEQ multiplex PCR, and TCRdb kept only the in-frame ones, dropping some. The sample holds roughly 6,900 clones, around 81% seen once. This sample was taken from a study of blood T cell dynamics during melanoma immunotherapy. The V and J genes are TRBV7-2 and TRBJ1-5, with 10 bases lining up with TRBD1. The receptor was isolated from a human donor with melanoma. The material was blood, obtained from a patient treated with checkpoint blockade. The CDR3 region has the DNA TGTGCCAGCAGCTTTATGTGGGACAGGGGTCAGCCCCAGCATTTT. Translated: CASSFMWDRGQPQHF.